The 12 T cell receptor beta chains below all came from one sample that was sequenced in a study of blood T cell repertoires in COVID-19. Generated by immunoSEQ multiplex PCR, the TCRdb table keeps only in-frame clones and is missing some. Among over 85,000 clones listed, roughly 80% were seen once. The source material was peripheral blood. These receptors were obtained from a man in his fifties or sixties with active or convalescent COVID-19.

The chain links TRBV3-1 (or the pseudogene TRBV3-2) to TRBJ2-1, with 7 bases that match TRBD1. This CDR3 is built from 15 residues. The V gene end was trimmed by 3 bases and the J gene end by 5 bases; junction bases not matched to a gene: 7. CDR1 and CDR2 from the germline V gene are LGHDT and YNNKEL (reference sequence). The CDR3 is CASSQPGQLNNEQFF. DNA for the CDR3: TGTGCCAGCAGCCAGCCGGGACAGCTTAACAATGAGCAGTTCTTC.

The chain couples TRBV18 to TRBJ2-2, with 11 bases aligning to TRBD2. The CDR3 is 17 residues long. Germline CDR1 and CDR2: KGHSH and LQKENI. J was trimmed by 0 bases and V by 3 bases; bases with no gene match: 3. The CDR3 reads CASSPGLAGTNTGELFF. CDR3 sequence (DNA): TGTGCCAGCTCACCTGGACTAGCGGGTACGAACACCGGGGAGCTGTTTTTT.

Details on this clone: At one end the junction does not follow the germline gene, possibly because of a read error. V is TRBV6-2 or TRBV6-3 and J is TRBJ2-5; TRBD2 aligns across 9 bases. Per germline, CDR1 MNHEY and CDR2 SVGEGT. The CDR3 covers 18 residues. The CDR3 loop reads CASSQTGSPTASGTSQDF. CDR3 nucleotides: TGTGCCAGCAGCCAAACAGGGTCCCCCACGGCTAGCGGGACCTCCCAGGACTTC.

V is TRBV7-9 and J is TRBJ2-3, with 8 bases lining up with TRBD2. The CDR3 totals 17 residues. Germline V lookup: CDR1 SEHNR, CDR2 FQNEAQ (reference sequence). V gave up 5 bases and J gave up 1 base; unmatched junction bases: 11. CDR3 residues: CASSPGRAGDRTDTQYF. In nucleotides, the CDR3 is TGTGCCAGCAGCCCCGGGCGAGCGGGAGACCGCACAGATACGCAGTATTTT.

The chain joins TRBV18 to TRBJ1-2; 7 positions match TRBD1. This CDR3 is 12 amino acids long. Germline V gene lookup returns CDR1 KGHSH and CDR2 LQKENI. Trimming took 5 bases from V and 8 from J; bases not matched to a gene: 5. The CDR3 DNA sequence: TGTGCCAGCTCAGATGACAGGGAAGGCTACACCTTC. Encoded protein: CASSDDREGYTF.

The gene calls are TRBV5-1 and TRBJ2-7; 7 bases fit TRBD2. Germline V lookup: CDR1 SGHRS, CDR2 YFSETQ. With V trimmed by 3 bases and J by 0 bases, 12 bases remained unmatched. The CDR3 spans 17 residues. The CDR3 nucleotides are TGCGCCAGCAGCTCTGGGCGGCTAGCGGATTCCTCCTACGAGCAGTACTTC. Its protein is CASSSGRLADSSYEQYF.

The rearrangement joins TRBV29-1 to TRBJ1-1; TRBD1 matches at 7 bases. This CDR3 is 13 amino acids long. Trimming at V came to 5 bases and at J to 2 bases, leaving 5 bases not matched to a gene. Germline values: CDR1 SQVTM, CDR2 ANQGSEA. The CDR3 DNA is TGCAGCGTTAGGACAGGAAGAAACACTGAAGCTTTCTTT. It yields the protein CSVRTGRNTEAFF.

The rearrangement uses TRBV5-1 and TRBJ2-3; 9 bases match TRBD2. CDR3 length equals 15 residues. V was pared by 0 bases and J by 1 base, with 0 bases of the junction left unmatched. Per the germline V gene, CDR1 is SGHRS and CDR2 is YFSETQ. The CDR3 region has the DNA TGCGCCAGCAGCTTGGGGACTAGCGGCACAGATACGCAGTATTTT. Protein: CASSLGTSGTDTQYF.

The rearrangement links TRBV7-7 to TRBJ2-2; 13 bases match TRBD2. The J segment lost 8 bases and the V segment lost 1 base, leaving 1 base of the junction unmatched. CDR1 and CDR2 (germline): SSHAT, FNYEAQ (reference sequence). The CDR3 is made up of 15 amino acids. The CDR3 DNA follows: TGTGCCAGCAGCTTAGAGGGACTAGCGGGAGGGGAGCTGTTTTTT. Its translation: CASSLEGLAGGELFF.

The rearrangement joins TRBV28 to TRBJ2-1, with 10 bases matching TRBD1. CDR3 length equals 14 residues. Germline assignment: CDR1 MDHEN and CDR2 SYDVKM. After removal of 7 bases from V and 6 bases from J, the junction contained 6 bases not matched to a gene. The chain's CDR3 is CASIGQGEINEQFF. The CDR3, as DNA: TGTGCCAGCATTGGACAGGGGGAGATCAATGAGCAGTTCTTC.

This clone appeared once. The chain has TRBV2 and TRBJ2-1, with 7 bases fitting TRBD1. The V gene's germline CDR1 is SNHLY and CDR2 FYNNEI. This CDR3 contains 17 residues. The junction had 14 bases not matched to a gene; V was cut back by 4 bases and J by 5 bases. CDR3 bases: TGTGCCAGCAGTGCCGTACGCCCGGGACAGCGAAACAATGAGCAGTTCTTC. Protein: CASSAVRPGQRNNEQFF.

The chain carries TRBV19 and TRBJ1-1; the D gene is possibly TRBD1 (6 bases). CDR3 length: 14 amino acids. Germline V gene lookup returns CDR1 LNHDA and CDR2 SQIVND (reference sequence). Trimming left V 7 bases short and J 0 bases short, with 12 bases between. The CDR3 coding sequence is TGTGCCAGTACCCCTGGGGGCTTGAACACTGAAGCTTTCTTT. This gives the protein CASTPGGLNTEAFF.